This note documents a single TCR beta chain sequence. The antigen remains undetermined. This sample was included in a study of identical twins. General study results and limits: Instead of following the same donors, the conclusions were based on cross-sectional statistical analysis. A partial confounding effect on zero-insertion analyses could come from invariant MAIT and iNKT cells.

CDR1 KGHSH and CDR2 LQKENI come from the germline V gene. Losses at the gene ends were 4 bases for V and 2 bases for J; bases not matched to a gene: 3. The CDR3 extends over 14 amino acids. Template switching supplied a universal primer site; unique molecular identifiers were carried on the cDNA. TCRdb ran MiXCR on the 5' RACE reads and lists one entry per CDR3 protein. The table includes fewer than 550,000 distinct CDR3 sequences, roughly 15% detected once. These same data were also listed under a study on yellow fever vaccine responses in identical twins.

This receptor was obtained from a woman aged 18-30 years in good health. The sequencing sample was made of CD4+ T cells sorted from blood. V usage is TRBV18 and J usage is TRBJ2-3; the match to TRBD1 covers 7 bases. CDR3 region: CASSRGQTTDTQYF. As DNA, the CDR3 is TGTGCCAGCTCACGGGGACAGACCACAGATACGCAGTATTTT.